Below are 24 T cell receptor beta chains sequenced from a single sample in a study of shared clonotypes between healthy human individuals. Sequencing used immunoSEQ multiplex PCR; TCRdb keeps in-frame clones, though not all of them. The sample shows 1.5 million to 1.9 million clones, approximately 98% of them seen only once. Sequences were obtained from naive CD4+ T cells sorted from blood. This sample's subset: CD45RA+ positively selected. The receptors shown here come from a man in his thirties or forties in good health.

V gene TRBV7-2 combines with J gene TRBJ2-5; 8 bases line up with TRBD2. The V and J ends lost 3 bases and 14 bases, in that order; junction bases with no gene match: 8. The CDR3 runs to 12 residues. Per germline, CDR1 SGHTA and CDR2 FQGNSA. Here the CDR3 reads CASSFLTGLEYF. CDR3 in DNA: TGTGCCAGCAGCTTCTTGACGGGACTAGAATACTTC. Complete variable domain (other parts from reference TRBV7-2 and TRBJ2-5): GAGVSQSPSNKVTEKGKDVELRCDPISGHTALYWYRQSLGQGLEFLIYFQGNSAPDKSGLPSDRFSAERTGGSVSTLTIQRTQQEDSAVYLCASSFLTGLEYFGPGTRLLVL.

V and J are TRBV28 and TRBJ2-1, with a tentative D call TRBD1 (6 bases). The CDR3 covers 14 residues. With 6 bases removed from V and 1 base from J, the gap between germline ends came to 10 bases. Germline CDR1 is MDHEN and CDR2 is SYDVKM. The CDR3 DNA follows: TGTGCCAGCAGGGGACATTGGTCCTACAATGAGCAGTTCTTC. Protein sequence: CASRGHWSYNEQFF.

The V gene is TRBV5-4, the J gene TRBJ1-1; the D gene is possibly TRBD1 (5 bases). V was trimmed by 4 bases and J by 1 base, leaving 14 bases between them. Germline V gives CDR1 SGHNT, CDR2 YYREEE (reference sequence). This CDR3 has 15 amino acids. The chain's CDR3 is CASSGKTAKNTEAFF. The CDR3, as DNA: TGTGCCAGCAGCGGCAAGACAGCGAAGAACACTGAAGCTTTCTTT.

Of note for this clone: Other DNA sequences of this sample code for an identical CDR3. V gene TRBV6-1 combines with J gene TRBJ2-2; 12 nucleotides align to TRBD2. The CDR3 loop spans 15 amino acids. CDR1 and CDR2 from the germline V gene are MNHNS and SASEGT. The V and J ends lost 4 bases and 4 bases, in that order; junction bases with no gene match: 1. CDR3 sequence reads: CASSALAGGTGELFF. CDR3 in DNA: TGTGCCAGCAGTGCACTAGCGGGAGGCACCGGGGAGCTGTTTTTT.

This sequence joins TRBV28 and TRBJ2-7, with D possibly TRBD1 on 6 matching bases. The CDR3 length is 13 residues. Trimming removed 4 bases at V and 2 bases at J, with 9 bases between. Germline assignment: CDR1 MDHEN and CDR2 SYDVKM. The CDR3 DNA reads TGTGCCAGCAGTTGGGCAGGGGCCTACGAGCAGTACTTC. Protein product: CASSWAGAYEQYF.

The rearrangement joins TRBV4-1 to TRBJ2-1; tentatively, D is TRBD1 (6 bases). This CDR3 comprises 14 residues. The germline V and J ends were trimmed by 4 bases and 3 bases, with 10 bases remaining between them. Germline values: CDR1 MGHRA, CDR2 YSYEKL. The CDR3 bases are TGCGCCAGCAGCCGGGACATGATCTACAATGAGCAGTTCTTC. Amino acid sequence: CASSRDMIYNEQFF.

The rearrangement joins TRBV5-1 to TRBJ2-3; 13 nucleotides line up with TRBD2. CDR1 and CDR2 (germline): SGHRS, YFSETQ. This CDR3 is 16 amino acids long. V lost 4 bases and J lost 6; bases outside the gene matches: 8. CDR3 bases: TGCGCCAGCAGCCATGGACTAGCGGGAGTAGAGGATACGCAGTATTTT. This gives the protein CASSHGLAGVEDTQYF.

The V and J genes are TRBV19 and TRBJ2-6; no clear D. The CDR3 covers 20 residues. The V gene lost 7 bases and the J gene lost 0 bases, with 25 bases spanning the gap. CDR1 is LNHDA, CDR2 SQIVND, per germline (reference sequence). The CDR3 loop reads CASNYMSGGRNSSGANVLTF. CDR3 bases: TGTGCCAGTAATTATATGTCTGGCGGCAGGAACAGCTCTGGGGCCAACGTCCTGACTTTC.

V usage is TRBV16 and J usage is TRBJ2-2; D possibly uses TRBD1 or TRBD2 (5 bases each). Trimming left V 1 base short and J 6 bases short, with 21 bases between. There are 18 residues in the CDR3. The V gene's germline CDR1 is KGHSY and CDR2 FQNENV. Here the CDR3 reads CASSQLQNPGGRSGELFF. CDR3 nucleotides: TGTGCCAGCAGCCAATTACAAAATCCTGGGGGACGGTCCGGGGAGCTGTTTTTT.

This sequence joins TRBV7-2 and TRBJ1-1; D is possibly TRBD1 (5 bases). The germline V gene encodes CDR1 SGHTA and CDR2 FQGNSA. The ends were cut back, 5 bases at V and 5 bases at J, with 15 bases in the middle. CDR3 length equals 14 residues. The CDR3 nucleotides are TGTGCCAGCAGCCGTACAGGCGGCGGGACTGAAGCTTTCTTT. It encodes CASSRTGGGTEAFF. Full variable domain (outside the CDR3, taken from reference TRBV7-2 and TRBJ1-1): GAGVSQSPSNKVTEKGKDVELRCDPISGHTALYWYRQSLGQGLEFLIYFQGNSAPDKSGLPSDRFSAERTGGSVSTLTIQRTQQEDSAVYLCASSRTGGGTEAFFGQGTRLTVV.

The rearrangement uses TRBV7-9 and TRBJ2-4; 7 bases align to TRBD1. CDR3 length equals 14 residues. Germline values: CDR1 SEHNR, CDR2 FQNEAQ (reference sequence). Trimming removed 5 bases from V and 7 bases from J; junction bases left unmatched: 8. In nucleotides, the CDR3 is TGTGCCAGCAGCGAATGGACAGGAGCTAACATTCAGTACTTC. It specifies CASSEWTGANIQYF.

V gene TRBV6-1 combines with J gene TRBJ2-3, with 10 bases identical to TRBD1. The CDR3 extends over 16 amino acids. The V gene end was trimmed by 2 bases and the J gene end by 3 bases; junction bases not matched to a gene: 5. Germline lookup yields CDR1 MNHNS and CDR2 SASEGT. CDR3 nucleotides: TGTGCCAGCAGTGAACCCCGACAGGGGGCTACAGATACGCAGTATTTT. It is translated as CASSEPRQGATDTQYF.

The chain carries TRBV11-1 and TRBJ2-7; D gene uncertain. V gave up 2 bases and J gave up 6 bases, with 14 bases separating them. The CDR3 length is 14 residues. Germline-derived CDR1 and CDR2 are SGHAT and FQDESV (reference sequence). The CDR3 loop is CASSLSQAPSEQYF. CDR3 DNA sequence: TGTGCCAGCAGCTTATCCCAGGCCCCAAGCGAGCAGTACTTC.

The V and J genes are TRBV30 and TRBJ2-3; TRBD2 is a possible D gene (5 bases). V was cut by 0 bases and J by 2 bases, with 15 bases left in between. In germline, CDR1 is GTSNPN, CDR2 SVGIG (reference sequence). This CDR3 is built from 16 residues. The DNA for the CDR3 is TGTGCCTGGAGTGTAGGCCCTAGCAGGTTCACAGATACGCAGTATTTT. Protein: CAWSVGPSRFTDTQYF.

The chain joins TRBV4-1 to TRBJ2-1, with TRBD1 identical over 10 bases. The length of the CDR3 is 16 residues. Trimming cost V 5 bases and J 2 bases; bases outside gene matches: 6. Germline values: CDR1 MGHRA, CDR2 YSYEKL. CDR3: CASSIGQGGTYNEQFF. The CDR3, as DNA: TGCGCCAGCAGCATCGGACAGGGGGGCACCTACAATGAGCAGTTCTTC.

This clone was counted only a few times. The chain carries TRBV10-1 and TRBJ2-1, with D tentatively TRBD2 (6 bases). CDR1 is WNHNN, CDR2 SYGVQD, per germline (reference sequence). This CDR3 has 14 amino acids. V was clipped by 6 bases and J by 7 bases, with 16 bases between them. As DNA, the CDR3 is TGCGCCAGCAGCGAAGGACTACCCGCGAATGAGCAGTTCTTC. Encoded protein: CASSEGLPANEQFF.

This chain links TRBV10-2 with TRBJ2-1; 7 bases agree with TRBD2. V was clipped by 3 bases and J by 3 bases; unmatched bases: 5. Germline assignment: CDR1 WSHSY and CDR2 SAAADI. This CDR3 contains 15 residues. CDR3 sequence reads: CASSDASGNYNEQFF. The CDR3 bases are TGCGCCAGCAGTGATGCTAGCGGTAACTACAATGAGCAGTTCTTC.

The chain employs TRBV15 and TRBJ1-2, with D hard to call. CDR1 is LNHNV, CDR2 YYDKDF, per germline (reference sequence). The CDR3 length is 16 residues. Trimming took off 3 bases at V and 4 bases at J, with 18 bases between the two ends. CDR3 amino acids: CATSRRESIGIYGYTF. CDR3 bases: TGTGCCACCAGCAGGAGGGAAAGCATCGGAATCTATGGCTACACCTTC. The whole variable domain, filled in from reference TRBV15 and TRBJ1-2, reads DAMVIQNPRYQVTQFGKPVTLSCSQTLNHNVMYWYQQKSSQAPKLLFHYYDKDFNNEADTPDNFQSRRPNTSFCFLDIRSPGLGDTAMYLCATSRRESIGIYGYTFGSGTRLTVV.

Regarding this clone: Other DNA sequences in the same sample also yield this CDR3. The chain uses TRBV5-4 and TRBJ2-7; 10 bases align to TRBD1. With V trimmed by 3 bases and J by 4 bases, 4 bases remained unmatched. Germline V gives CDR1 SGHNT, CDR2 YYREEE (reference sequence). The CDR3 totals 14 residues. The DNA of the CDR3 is TGTGCCAGCAGCTCGGGACAGGGGCGTTACGAGCAGTACTTC. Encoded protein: CASSSGQGRYEQYF.

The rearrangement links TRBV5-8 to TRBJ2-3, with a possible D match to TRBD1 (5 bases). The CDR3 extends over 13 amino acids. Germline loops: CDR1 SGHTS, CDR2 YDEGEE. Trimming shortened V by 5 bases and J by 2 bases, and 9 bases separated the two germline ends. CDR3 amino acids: CASSRQFTDTQYF. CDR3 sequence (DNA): TGTGCCAGCAGTAGACAGTTCACAGATACGCAGTATTTT.

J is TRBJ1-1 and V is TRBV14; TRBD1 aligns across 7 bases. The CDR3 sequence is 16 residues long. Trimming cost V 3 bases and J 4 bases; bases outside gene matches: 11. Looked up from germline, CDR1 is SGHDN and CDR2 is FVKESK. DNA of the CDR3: TGTGCCAGCAGCCACGACAGGGCCGTTTGGGGCACTGAAGCTTTCTTT. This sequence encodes CASSHDRAVWGTEAFF.

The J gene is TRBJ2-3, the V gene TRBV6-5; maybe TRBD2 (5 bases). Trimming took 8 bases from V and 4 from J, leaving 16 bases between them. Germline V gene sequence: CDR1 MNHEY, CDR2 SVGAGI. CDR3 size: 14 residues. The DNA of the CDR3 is TGTGCCAGCTATAACGGGCTAGCCGCAGATACGCAGTATTTT. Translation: CASYNGLAADTQYF.

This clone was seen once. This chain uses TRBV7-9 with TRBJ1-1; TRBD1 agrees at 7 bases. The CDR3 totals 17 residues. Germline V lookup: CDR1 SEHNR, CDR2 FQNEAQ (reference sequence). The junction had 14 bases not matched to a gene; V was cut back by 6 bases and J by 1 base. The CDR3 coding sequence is TGTGCCAGCAGAACAACCAAGCGGGGGACAGCGAACACTGAAGCTTTCTTT. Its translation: CASRTTKRGTANTEAFF.

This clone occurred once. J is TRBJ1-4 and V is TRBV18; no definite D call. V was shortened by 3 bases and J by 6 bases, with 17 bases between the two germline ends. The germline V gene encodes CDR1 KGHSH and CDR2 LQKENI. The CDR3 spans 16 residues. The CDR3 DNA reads TGTGCCAGCTCACCGCCGCCTGGACGTGCGGATGAAAAACTGTTTTTT. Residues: CASSPPPGRADEKLFF.